This TCR beta chain is from a study of T cells in Graves' hyperthyroidism and ophthalmopathy. This clonotype occurred many times. The investigators amplified TCR beta CDR3 regions from RNA transcripts. The TCR CDR3 was amplified in a first-round RT-PCR using the HTBI primer set. TCRdb independently ran MiXCR on the multiplex PCR reads; one entry per CDR3 protein. The sample holds over 650,000 distinct CDR3 sequences, roughly 15% seen once. Germline V gives CDR1 DFQATT, CDR2 SNEGSKA (reference sequence). The V and J ends lost 6 bases and 5 bases, in that order; junction bases with no gene match: 6. The CDR3 has 12 amino acids.

V usage is TRBV20-1 and J usage is TRBJ1-1, with TRBD1 identical over 7 bases. Sequenced: blood. The origin of this receptor is a man aged 18 to 30 with Graves' hyperthyroidism. The CDR3 DNA is TGCAGTGCCCAGGGACAGTGGACTGAAGCTTTCTTT. It yields the protein CSAQGQWTEAFF.